Each of the 5 T cell receptor beta chains below was sequenced from the same sample in a study of blood T cell repertoires in COVID-19. Clones were sequenced by immunoSEQ multiplex PCR, and TCRdb holds only the in-frame ones, with some missing. The repertoire holds about 230,000 clones, with around 84% as singletons. The specimen sequenced was peripheral blood. These receptors were taken from a middle-aged man with COVID-19, enrolled during active disease.

This chain uses TRBV19 with TRBJ2-7; 11 bases map to TRBD1. V trimming: 8 bases; J trimming: 6 bases; junction bases outside the gene matches: 6. In germline, CDR1 is LNHDA, CDR2 SQIVND (reference sequence). This CDR3 comprises 13 residues. The CDR3 DNA is TGTGCCAGTTCCCGGGACAGGGGGTCCGAGCAGTACTTC. Protein product: CASSRDRGSEQYF.

This clone was counted once. This chain connects TRBV30 to TRBJ2-1, with TRBD2 as a possible D gene (5 bases). V was pared by 4 bases and J by 1 base, with 14 bases between. The CDR3 extends over 15 amino acids. Germline V lookup: CDR1 GTSNPN, CDR2 SVGIG (reference sequence). CDR3 protein: CAWKGRLPSYNEQFF. For the CDR3, the DNA is TGTGCCTGGAAGGGTCGACTACCATCCTACAATGAGCAGTTCTTC.

The rearrangement uses TRBV18 and TRBJ2-3, with 7 nucleotides matching TRBD1. The germline gives CDR1 KGHSH, CDR2 LQKENI. V was clipped by 4 bases and J by 0 bases; unmatched bases: 10. CDR3 length: 17 amino acids. The CDR3 region has the DNA TGTGCCAGCTCACGCCTTAGATTGACAGGGAGCACAGATACGCAGTATTTT. Protein sequence: CASSRLRLTGSTDTQYF.

In DNA form, the CDR3 reads TGTGCCAGCAGTCGGGACACTGAAGCTTTCTTT. This translates into CASSRDTEAFF. V and J are TRBV5-5 and TRBJ1-1; D not resolved. CDR1 is SGHKS and CDR2 is YYEKEE in the germline V gene (reference sequence). This CDR3 spans 11 amino acids. The V end lost 5 bases, the J end lost 3 bases, and 5 bases lay between the germline ends.

The chain is built from TRBV12-3 or TRBV12-4 and TRBJ2-7; D gene uncertain. The CDR3 has 13 amino acids. Trimming stripped 3 bases from V and 6 bases from J, with 12 bases between. CDR3 DNA sequence: TGTGCCAGCAGTTTGCGTGAGATGGTCGAGCAGTACTTC. Its protein is CASSLREMVEQYF.